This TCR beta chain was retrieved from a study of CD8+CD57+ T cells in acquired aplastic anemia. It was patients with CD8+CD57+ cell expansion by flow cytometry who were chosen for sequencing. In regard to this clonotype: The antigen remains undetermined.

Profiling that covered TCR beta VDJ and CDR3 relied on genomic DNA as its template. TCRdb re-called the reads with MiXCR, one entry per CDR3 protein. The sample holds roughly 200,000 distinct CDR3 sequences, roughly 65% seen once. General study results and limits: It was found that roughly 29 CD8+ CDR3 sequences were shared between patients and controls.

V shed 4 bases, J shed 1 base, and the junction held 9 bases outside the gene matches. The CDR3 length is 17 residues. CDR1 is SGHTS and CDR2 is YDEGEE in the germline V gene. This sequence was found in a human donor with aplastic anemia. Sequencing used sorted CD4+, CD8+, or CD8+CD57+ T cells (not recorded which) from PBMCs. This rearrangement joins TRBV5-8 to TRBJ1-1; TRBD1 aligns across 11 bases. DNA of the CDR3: TGTGCCAGCAGCCCCATAGGACAGGGGGCGCGGAACACTGAAGCTTTCTTT. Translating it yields CASSPIGQGARNTEAFF.